These 8 T cell receptor beta chains were sequenced from one sample in a study of CD8 T cells in Susac syndrome. With random hexamers, reverse transcription was performed on roughly 0.5 to 1 ug of RNA. In TCRdb, the immunoSEQ multiplex PCR reads were re-called with MiXCR into one record per CDR3 protein. This table holds a few hundred thousand distinct CDR3 sequences, approximately 91% found once. The sequencing input was CD8+ T cells from PBMCs. The origin of the receptors is a human donor with multiple sclerosis.

Points on this clonotype: The junction departs from germline at one end; a sequencing error may be responsible. The CDR3 reads CASSSGKIYEQYF. DNA for the CDR3: TGTGCTAGCAGCTCCGGGAAGATCTACGAGCAGTACTTC. The gene calls are TRBV7-7 and TRBJ2-7, with D perhaps matching TRBD2 (5 bases). The germline CDR1 and CDR2 sequences are SSHAT and FNYEAQ (reference sequence). The CDR3 consists of 13 residues.

The chain has TRBV6-2 or TRBV6-3 and TRBJ1-1; D gene ambiguous. CDR1 and CDR2 (germline): MNHEY, SVGEGT. CDR3 length: 14 amino acids. Trimming took off 1 base at V and 0 bases at J, with 6 bases between the two ends. In nucleotides, the CDR3 is TGTGCCAGCAGTTACTTCCCATTGAACACTGAAGCTTTCTTT. It translates to CASSYFPLNTEAFF.

This clonotype has just one count. The CDR3 loop reads CATSVDLTDTQYF. The CDR3 region has the DNA TGTGCCACCAGTGTCGACCTCACAGATACGCAGTATTTT. The V call is TRBV24-1, the J call TRBJ2-3; the D is unclear. Trimming left V 5 bases short and J 2 bases short, with 7 bases between. The germline V gene encodes CDR1 KGHDR and CDR2 SFDVKD. This CDR3 comprises 13 residues.

V gene TRBV6-5 combines with J gene TRBJ2-3; TRBD1 matches at 9 bases. The CDR3 runs to 15 residues. The germline V gene has CDR1 MNHEY and CDR2 SVGAGI. Germline trimming cut 5 bases from V and 1 base from J; bases unmatched to any gene: 4. CDR3 sequence reads: CASSRDRAGTDTQYF. CDR3 sequence (DNA): TGTGCCAGCAGTCGGGACAGGGCGGGCACAGATACGCAGTATTTT.

This chain joins TRBV9 and TRBJ1-4, with TRBD1 as a possible D gene (5 bases). This CDR3 is 15 amino acids long. V lost 0 bases and J 7 bases, leaving 13 bases between the germline ends. Germline CDR1 and CDR2: SGDLS and YYNGEE. The CDR3 spells CASSVGGGDGEKLFF. In DNA form, the CDR3 reads TGTGCCAGCAGCGTAGGTGGAGGGGACGGTGAAAAACTGTTTTTT.

This clonotype has only one observation. The chain has TRBV20-1 and TRBJ1-4; 12 nucleotides line up with TRBD1. After removal of 0 bases from V and 0 bases from J, the junction contained 8 bases not matched to a gene. From germline, CDR1 is DFQATT and CDR2 SNEGSKA (reference sequence). CDR3 size: 19 residues. CDR3 in DNA: TGCAGTGCTAGAGACTGGGACAGGGGGCCTTTAGCAACTAATGAAAAACTGTTTTTT. It is translated as CSARDWDRGPLATNEKLFF.

The chain uses TRBV12-3 or TRBV12-4 and TRBJ2-1, with 10 bases identical to TRBD1. The length of the CDR3 is 15 residues. Losses at the gene ends were 9 bases for V and 6 bases for J; bases not matched to a gene: 11. The CDR3 loop reads CASRGDRGLINEQFF. The CDR3 DNA is TGTGCCAGTAGGGGTGACAGGGGGCTTATCAATGAGCAGTTCTTC.

A single count supports this clonotype. V and J are TRBV27 and TRBJ1-5; D remains unclear. The CDR3 is 15 amino acids. Germline values: CDR1 MNHEY, CDR2 SMNVEV (reference sequence). V was shortened by 3 bases and J by 0 bases, with 9 bases between the two germline ends. The CDR3 loop reads CASSFLADSNQPQHF. CDR3 bases: TGTGCCAGCAGTTTCCTAGCTGATAGCAATCAGCCCCAGCATTTT.